These 15 T cell receptor beta chains were sequenced from one sample in a study of blood T cell repertoires in COVID-19. Produced via immunoSEQ multiplex PCR; TCRdb's table is partial and in-frame only. This repertoire shows about 300,000 clones, roughly 86% found once; its top ten account for 1.8%. Sequenced input: peripheral blood. The receptors were gathered from a woman aged 25-40 years with COVID-19, enrolled during active disease.

The V and J genes are TRBV5-1 and TRBJ1-5, with D perhaps TRBD1 (6 bases). The CDR3 has 14 amino acids. Looked up from germline, CDR1 is SGHRS and CDR2 is YFSETQ. Trimming pared 5 bases from V and 3 bases from J, leaving 12 bases between. The CDR3 sequence is CASSPDSPNQPQHF. The CDR3 DNA sequence: TGCGCCAGCAGTCCGGACAGCCCCAATCAGCCCCAGCATTTT.

J is TRBJ1-4 and V is TRBV27; 7 bases fit TRBD1. The length of the CDR3 is 14 residues. V shed 6 bases, J shed 4 bases, and the junction held 5 bases outside the gene matches. CDR1 MNHEY and CDR2 SMNVEV come from the germline V gene (reference sequence). CDR3 protein: CASRSTGVNEKLFF. DNA of the CDR3: TGTGCCAGCAGGTCAACAGGGGTTAATGAAAAACTGTTTTTT.

V is TRBV3-1 (or the pseudogene TRBV3-2) and J is TRBJ1-6; 9 bases are a match to TRBD1. The V gene's germline CDR1 is LGHDT and CDR2 YNNKEL (reference sequence). CDR3 length: 15 amino acids. V lost 2 bases to trimming and J lost 7 bases; unmatched junction nucleotides: 3. CDR3 sequence reads: CASSQRGTGNSPLHF. The CDR3 nucleotides are TGTGCCAGCAGCCAAAGAGGGACAGGGAATTCACCCCTCCACTTT.

This rearrangement joins TRBV11-2 to TRBJ2-1, with TRBD2 identical over 9 bases. With V trimmed by 5 bases and J by 0 bases, 11 bases remained unmatched. The CDR3 loop spans 18 amino acids. Looked up from germline, CDR1 is SGHAT and CDR2 is FQNNGV. Here the CDR3 reads CASSRVSLAGSSYNEQFF. The CDR3 nucleotides read TGTGCCAGCAGCAGAGTGTCTCTAGCGGGGAGCTCCTACAATGAGCAGTTCTTC.

A note on this clone: Other DNA sequences in the same sample also yield this CDR3. The chain combines TRBV5-4 with TRBJ1-1, with a weak D call TRBD1 (5 bases). V was shortened by 2 bases and J by 5 bases, with 7 bases between the two germline ends. The CDR3 length is 12 residues. Germline V gene sequence: CDR1 SGHNT, CDR2 YYREEE (reference sequence). DNA for the CDR3: TGTGCCAGCAGCTTTGGGGGGACTGAAGCTTTCTTT. Protein sequence: CASSFGGTEAFF. Using reference TRBV5-4 and TRBJ1-1 for the parts outside the CDR3, the full variable domain is ETGVTQSPTHLIKTRGQQVTLRCSSQSGHNTVSWYQQALGQGPQFIFQYYREEENGRGNFPPRFSGLQFPNYSSELNVNALELDDSALYLCASSFGGTEAFFGQGTRLTVV.

V and J are TRBV5-1 and TRBJ1-2, with D uncertain. The CDR3 spans 14 residues. The germline V gene encodes CDR1 SGHRS and CDR2 YFSETQ. V gave up 0 bases and J gave up 4 bases, with 10 bases separating them. Written as DNA, the CDR3 is TGCGCCAGCAGCTTGGATGGAGTCCTCTATGGCTACACCTTC. It codes for CASSLDGVLYGYTF.

The V and J genes are TRBV5-5 and TRBJ2-5; the match to TRBD1 covers 7 bases. This CDR3 comprises 13 residues. Germline values: CDR1 SGHKS, CDR2 YYEKEE (reference sequence). J lost 5 bases, V lost 2 bases, and 3 bases had no gene match. CDR3: CASSFDRAETQYF. CDR3 in DNA: TGTGCCAGCAGCTTTGACAGGGCGGAGACCCAGTACTTC. Complete variable domain (other parts from reference TRBV5-5 and TRBJ2-5): DAGVTQSPTHLIKTRGQQVTLRCSPISGHKSVSWYQQVLGQGPQFIFQYYEKEERGRGNFPDRFSARQFPNYSSELNVNALLLGDSALYLCASSFDRAETQYFGPGTRLLVL.

This clone appeared a single time. The chain employs TRBV12-5 and TRBJ1-2; 8 bases agree with TRBD1. CDR3 length equals 15 residues. CDR1 and CDR2 from the germline V gene are LGHNT and FRNRAP. With 6 bases clipped from V and 9 bases from J, the junction kept 15 bases outside the gene matches. The CDR3 is CASGSSGTGSASYTF. CDR3 sequence (DNA): TGTGCTAGTGGCTCATCCGGGACAGGCTCCGCGAGCTACACCTTC.

V is TRBV12-5 and J is TRBJ2-3; 9 bases fit TRBD1. The V and J ends lost 7 bases and 5 bases, in that order; junction bases with no gene match: 4. In germline, CDR1 is LGHNT, CDR2 FRNRAP. There are 13 residues in the CDR3. CDR3 nucleotides: TGTGCTAGTGCCCGGGACAGGGTAGATACGCAGTATTTT. Amino acid sequence: CASARDRVDTQYF.

The chain employs TRBV2 and TRBJ1-1; possible D gene TRBD1, 5 bases. CDR3 length: 14 residues. The germline V and J ends were trimmed by 7 bases and 0 bases, with 12 bases remaining between them. Germline V gene data show CDR1 as SNHLY and CDR2 as FYNNEI. CDR3 coding DNA: TGTGCCAGCAACAAGGGCAGGGTGAACACTGAAGCTTTCTTT. It yields the protein CASNKGRVNTEAFF.

The chain has TRBV11-3 and TRBJ1-1; D is perhaps TRBD1 (6 bases). CDR3 length: 15 amino acids. Trimming pared 2 bases from V and 1 base from J, leaving 11 bases between. From germline, CDR1 is SGHNT and CDR2 YENEEA. The CDR3 reads CASSLRTAKNTEAFF. The CDR3 DNA is TGTGCCAGCAGCTTAAGGACAGCCAAGAACACTGAAGCTTTCTTT.

This chain uses TRBV6-5 with TRBJ1-6, with D possibly TRBD1 on 5 matching bases. Germline-derived CDR1 and CDR2 are MNHEY and SVGAGI. Trimming stripped 4 bases from V and 7 bases from J, with 11 bases between. The CDR3 is 14 amino acids. The CDR3 DNA sequence: TGTGCCAGCAGTTGGAGGGGCCGGAATTCACCCCTCCACTTT. This translates into CASSWRGRNSPLHF.

J is TRBJ2-1 and V is TRBV28; TRBD1 matches at 7 bases. CDR3 length: 14 residues. Germline V lookup: CDR1 MDHEN, CDR2 SYDVKM. The J segment lost 1 base and the V segment lost 6 bases, leaving 3 bases of the junction unmatched. Written as DNA, the CDR3 is TGTGCCAGCAGGGGACAGTCGTCCTACAATGAGCAGTTCTTC. Translation gives CASRGQSSYNEQFF.

V gene TRBV6-2 or TRBV6-3 combines with J gene TRBJ2-3; TRBD1 aligns across 8 bases. With V trimmed by 2 bases and J by 3 bases, 7 bases remained unmatched. CDR1 is MNHEY, CDR2 SVGEGT, per germline. The CDR3 sequence is 16 residues long. The CDR3 is CASSYQGAYSTDTQYF. CDR3 bases: TGTGCCAGCAGTTACCAGGGGGCCTATTCTACAGATACGCAGTATTTT.

This chain connects TRBV5-4 to TRBJ1-1; 9 nucleotides align to TRBD1. Looked up from germline, CDR1 is SGHNT and CDR2 is YYREEE (reference sequence). The CDR3 spans 14 residues. Germline trimming cut 4 bases from V and 4 bases from J; bases unmatched to any gene: 5. This CDR3 reads CASSVRTGVTEAFF. In nucleotides, the CDR3 is TGTGCCAGCAGCGTAAGGACAGGGGTCACTGAAGCTTTCTTT.